This TCR beta chain was found in a study of blood T cell repertoires in COVID-19. Study context: T cells, B-cell-depleted T cells, or PBMCs provided the cDNA or gDNA that served as material.

In assigning cohorts, the study relied on participant-reported clinical history. Exposed enrollees had met someone with a PCR-confirmed or clinician-diagnosed COVID-19 case at some point within the 2 weeks before study entry. This clone was observed a handful of times. Per the original methods: Amplification of reference gene primers was used by the study to estimate nucleated cell counts. Method: immunoSEQ multiplex PCR; TCRdb's copy keeps in-frame clones and lacks some. From that table come the V and J calls and clone size; the DNA was used to work out D and trimming. The top ten clones hold under 2% of a sample with fewer than 400,000 clones, around 85% of them seen once. This CDR3 has 14 amino acids. Germline CDR1 and CDR2: WSHSY and SAAADI. J gave up 5 bases and V 6 bases, and 5 bases lay outside the gene matches.

The sample consisted of PBMCs or T cells enriched from blood (not recorded which). The receptor was isolated from a woman aged 25 to 39 who had been exposed to COVID-19. The chain carries TRBV10-2 and TRBJ1-4; 8 bases match TRBD1. The CDR3 DNA reads TGCGCCAGCAGCGACAGGGGAGACAATGAAAAACTGTTTTTT. Amino acids: CASSDRGDNEKLFF.